The entry that follows covers one TCR beta chain sequence. These data originate in a study of T cells after yellow fever vaccination. This CDR3 is 15 amino acids long. Trimming cost V 6 bases and J 2 bases; bases outside gene matches: 7. A single record per CDR3 protein comes from TCRdb applying MiXCR to the 5' RACE reads. Of about 310,000 distinct CDR3 sequences detected, around 3.9% appear once; the ten largest clones hold around a quarter. This specimen was PBMCs, taken on the day of the yellow fever booster vaccination. The chain employs TRBV12-3 or TRBV12-4 and TRBJ2-3; 8 bases agree with TRBD2. The sequence derives from a man aged 18 to 30 who received the YFV17D yellow fever vaccine. The CDR3 DNA is TGTGCCAGCAGAAAAAGCGGGAGAACCACAGATACGCAGTATTTT. Protein: CASRKSGRTTDTQYF.